This T cell receptor (beta chain) emerged from a study of blood T cell repertoires in COVID-19. TCRdb keeps only in-frame clones here, not all; method: immunoSEQ multiplex PCR. Among some 130,000 clones listed, roughly 80% were seen once. Per germline, CDR1 MGHRA and CDR2 YSYEKL. This CDR3 region has 17 residues. The junction had 7 bases not matched to a gene; V was cut back by 0 bases and J by 5 bases. Sequenced: peripheral blood. This chain joins TRBV4-1 and TRBJ2-1; 10 nucleotides agree with TRBD1. This TCR derives from a man aged 55 to 70 who had recovered from COVID-19. The CDR3 DNA is TGCGCCAGCAGCCAAGAGGGTGTGACAGGGGGCAACAATGAGCAGTTCTTC. Translated: CASSQEGVTGGNNEQFF.